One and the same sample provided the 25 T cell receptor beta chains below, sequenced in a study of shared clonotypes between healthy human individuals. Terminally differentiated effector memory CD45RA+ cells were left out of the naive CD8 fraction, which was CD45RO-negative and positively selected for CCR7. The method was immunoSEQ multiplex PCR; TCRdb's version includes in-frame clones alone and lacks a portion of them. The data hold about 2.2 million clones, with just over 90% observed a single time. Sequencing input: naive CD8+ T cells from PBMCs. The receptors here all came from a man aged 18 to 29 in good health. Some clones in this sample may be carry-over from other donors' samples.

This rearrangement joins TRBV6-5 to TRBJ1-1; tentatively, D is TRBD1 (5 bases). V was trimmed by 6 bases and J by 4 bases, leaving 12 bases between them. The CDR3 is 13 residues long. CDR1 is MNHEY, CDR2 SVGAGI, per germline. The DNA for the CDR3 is TGTGCCAGCAGGGTTTTAGGGGTCACTGAAGCTTTCTTT. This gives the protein CASRVLGVTEAFF.

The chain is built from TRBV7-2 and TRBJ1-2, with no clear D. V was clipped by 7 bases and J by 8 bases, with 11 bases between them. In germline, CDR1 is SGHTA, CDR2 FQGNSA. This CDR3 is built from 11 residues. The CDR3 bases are TGTGCCAGCACACTCAGCGGGGGCTACACCTTC. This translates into CASTLSGGYTF. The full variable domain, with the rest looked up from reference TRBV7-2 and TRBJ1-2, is GAGVSQSPSNKVTEKGKDVELRCDPISGHTALYWYRQSLGQGLEFLIYFQGNSAPDKSGLPSDRFSAERTGGSVSTLTIQRTQQEDSAVYLCASTLSGGYTFGSGTRLTVV.

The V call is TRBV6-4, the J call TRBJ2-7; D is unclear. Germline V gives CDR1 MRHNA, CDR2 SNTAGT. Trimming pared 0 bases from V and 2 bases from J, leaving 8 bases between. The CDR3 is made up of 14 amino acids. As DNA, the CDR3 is TGTGCCAGCAGTGACTCGAGTTCGACCTACGAGCAGTACTTC. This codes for CASSDSSSTYEQYF.

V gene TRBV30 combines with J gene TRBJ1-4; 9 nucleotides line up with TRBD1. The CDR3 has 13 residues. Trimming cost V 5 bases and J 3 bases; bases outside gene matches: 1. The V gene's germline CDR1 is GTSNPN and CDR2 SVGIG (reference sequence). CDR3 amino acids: CAWGTGSNEKLFF. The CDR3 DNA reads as TGTGCCTGGGGGACAGGGTCTAATGAAAAACTGTTTTTT.

CDR3 in DNA: TGTGCCAGCAGCTTGGGGGACCTGGGGGAGACCCAGTACTTC. This codes for CASSLGDLGETQYF. The V gene is TRBV5-6, the J gene TRBJ2-5; either TRBD1 or TRBD2 may fit D (5 bases each). The germline gives CDR1 SGHDT, CDR2 YYEEEE. The CDR3 spans 14 residues. Deletions cut 0 bases from V and 5 bases from J, with 11 bases between.

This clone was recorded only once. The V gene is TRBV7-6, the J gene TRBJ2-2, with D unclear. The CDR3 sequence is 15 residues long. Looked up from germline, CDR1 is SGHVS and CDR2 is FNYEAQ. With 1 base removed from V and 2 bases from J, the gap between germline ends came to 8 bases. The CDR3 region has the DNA TGTGCCAGCAGCTTAGGGGTGCCCAACACCGGGGAGCTGTTTTTT. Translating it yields CASSLGVPNTGELFF.

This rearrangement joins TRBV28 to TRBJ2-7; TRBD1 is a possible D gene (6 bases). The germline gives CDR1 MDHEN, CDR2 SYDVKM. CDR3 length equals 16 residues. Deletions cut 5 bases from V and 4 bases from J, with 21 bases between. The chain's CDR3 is CASSPTREGHAYEQYF. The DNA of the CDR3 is TGTGCCAGCAGTCCGACTCGAGAGGGACATGCGTACGAGCAGTACTTC.

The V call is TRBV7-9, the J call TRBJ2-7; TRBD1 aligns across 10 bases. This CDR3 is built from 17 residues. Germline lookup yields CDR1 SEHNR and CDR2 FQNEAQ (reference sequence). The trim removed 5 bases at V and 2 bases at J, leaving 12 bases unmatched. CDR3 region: CASSLLPGQGITYEQYF. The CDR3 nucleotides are TGTGCCAGCAGCCTCTTACCGGGACAGGGGATTACCTACGAGCAGTACTTC.

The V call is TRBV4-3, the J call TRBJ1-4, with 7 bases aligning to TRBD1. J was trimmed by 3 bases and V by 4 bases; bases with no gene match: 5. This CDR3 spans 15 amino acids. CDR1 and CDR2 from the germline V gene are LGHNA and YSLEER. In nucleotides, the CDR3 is TGCGCCAGCAGCCCACGGGACAGCCCTAATGAAAAACTGTTTTTT. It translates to CASSPRDSPNEKLFF.

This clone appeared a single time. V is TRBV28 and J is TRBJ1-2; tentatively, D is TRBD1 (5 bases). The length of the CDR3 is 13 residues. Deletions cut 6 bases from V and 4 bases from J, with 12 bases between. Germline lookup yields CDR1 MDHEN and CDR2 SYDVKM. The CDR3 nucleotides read TGTGCCAGCAGAGTGACAGAAAGCTATGGCTACACCTTC. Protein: CASRVTESYGYTF.

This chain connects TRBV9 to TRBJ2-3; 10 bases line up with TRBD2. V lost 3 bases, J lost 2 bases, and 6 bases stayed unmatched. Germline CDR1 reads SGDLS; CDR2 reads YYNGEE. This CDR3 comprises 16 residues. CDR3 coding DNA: TGTGCCAGCAGCGCTCGGACTAGCGGATTCACAGATACGCAGTATTTT. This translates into CASSARTSGFTDTQYF.

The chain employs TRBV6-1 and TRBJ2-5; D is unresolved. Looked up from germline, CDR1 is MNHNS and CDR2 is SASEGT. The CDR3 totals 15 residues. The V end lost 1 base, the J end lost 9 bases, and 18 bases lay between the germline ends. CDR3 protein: CASSEGQAPRWAQYF. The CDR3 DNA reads TGTGCCAGCAGTGAAGGGCAAGCCCCCAGATGGGCCCAGTACTTC.

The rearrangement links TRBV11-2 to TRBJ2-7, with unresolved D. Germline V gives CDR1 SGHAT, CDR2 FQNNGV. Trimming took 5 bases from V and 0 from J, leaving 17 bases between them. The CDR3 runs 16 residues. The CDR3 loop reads CASSDMFSAYSYEQYF. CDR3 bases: TGTGCCAGCAGCGATATGTTCAGCGCGTACTCCTACGAGCAGTACTTC.

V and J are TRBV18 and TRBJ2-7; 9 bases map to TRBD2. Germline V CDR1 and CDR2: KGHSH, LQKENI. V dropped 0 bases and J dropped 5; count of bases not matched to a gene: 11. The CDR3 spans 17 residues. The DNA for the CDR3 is TGTGCCAGCTCACCACCGTTTTTAGCGGGAGTCAACCACGAGCAGTACTTC. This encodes CASSPPFLAGVNHEQYF.

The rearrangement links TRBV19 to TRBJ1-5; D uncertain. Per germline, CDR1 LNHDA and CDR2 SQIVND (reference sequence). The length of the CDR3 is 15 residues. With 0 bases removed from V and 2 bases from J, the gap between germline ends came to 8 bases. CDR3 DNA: TGTGCCAGTAGTATAGATGAGGCGGGCAATCAGCCCCAGCATTTT. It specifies CASSIDEAGNQPQHF.

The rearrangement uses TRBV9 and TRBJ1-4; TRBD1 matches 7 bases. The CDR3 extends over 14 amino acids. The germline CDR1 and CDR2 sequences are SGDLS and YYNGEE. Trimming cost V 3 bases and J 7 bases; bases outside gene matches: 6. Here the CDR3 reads CASSATGTVEKLFF. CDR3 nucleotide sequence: TGTGCCAGCAGCGCGACCGGGACAGTTGAAAAACTGTTTTTT.

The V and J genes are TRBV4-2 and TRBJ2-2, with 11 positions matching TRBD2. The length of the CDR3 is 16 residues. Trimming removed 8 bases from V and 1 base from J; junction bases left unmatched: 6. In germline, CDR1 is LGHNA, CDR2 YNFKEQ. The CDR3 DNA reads TGTGCCAGCTGTCTTACTAGCGGGGGGAACACCGGGGAGCTGTTTTTT. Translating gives CASCLTSGGNTGELFF.

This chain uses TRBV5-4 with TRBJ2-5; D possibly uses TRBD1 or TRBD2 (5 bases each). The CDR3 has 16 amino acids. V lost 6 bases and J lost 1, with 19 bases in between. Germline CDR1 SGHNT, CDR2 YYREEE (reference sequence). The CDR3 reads CASNITGTGVQETQYF. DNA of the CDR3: TGTGCCAGCAACATTACCGGGACGGGCGTCCAAGAGACCCAGTACTTC.

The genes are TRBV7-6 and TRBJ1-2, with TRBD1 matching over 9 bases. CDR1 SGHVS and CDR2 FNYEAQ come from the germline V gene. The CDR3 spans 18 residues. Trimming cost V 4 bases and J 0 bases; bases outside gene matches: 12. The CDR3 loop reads CASSSLRQGDKANYGYTF. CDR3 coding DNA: TGTGCCAGCAGCTCCCTTAGACAGGGGGACAAAGCTAACTATGGCTACACCTTC.

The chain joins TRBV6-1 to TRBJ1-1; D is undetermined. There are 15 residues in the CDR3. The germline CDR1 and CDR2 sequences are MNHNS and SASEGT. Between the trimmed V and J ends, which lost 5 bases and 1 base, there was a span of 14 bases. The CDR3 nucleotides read TGTGCCAGCAGTCACGAGGCGTTGGGGAACACTGAAGCTTTCTTT. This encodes CASSHEALGNTEAFF.

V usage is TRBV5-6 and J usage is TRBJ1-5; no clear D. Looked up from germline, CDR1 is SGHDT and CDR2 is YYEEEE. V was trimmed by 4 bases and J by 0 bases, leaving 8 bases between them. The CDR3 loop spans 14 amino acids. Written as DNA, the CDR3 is TGTGCCAGCAGCCCCGGGTATAGCAATCAGCCCCAGCATTTT. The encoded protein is CASSPGYSNQPQHF.

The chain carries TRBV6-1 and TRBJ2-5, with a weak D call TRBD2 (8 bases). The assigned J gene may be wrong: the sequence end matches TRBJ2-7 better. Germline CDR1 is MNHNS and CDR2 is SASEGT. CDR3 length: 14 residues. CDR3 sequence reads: CASSGRGQSYEQYF. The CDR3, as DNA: TGTGCCAGCAGCGGGAGGGGGCAGAGCTACGAGCAGTACTTC.

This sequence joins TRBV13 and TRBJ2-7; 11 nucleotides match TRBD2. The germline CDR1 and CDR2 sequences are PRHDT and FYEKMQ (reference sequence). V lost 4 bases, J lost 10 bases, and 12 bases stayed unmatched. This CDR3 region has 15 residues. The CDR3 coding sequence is TGTGCCAGCAGCTGGCGGACTAGCGGGCCCTTGTTACAGTACTTC. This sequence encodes CASSWRTSGPLLQYF.

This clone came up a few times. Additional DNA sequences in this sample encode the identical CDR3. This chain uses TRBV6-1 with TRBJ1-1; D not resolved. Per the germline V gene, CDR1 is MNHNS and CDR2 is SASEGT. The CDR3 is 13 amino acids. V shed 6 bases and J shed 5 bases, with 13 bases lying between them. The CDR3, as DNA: TGTGCCAGCAGCCCAGGCAGGCGGACTGAAGCTTTCTTT. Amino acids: CASSPGRRTEAFF.

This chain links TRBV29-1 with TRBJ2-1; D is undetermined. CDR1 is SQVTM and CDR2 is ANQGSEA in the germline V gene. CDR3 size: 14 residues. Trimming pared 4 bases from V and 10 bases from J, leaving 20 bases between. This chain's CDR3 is CSVAPARVGREQFF. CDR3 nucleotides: TGCAGCGTTGCCCCTGCTCGGGTGGGTAGGGAGCAGTTCTTC.